A selection of T cell receptor beta chains follows, all from one sample in a study of vaccination and CD4 T cells after COVID-19. These receptors are not linked to any known antigen. TCRdb processed the PCR reads anew with MiXCR; each CDR3 protein has one entry. The table records 15,000 to 20,000 distinct CDR3 sequences, roughly 43% of them present only once. The material sequenced was CD4+ T cells from blood, cultured in vitro, taken before SARS-CoV-2 vaccination. The receptors shown here come from a human donor who had recovered from COVID-19. Each CDR3 is given with its conserved first and last residue. The order of the fields is V gene, J gene, CDR3 protein.

TRBV5-4	TRBJ2-7	CASSLTSGKAYEQYF
TRBV20-1	TRBJ1-1	CSAKDSKAFF
TRBV27	TRBJ2-7	CASSLSPDRNEQYF
TRBV18	TRBJ1-1	CASSPGVGANTEAFF
TRBV14	TRBJ2-3	CASSQVPPDTQYF
TRBV20-1	TRBJ2-7	CSARGQNYEQYF
TRBV19	TRBJ1-1	CASSRGDRGTEAFF
TRBV11-3	TRBJ2-1	CASSLGRSNEQFF
TRBV20-1	TRBJ2-4	CSARVSHRDIQYF
TRBV29-1	TRBJ1-2	CSVDALQDGFYGYTF
TRBV11-3	TRBJ2-7	CASSGGTARDEQYF
TRBV5-1	TRBJ2-7	CASSLGDYMTYEQYF
TRBV4-2	TRBJ1-1	CASSQGTMMNTEAFF
TRBV6-1	TRBJ2-5	CASRRTVQETQYF
TRBV11-3	TRBJ1-1	CASSISGGPEAFF
TRBV6-1	TRBJ1-2	CASRLGQGVYGYTF
TRBV6-1	TRBJ2-6	CASGVIHSGANVLTF
TRBV11-3	TRBJ1-1	CASSSRQGAGTEAFF
TRBV6-2/TRBV6-3	TRBJ1-1	CASSYIVTGRVNTEAFF
TRBV21-1	TRBJ1-5	CASSANRDRANLSNQPQHF
TRBV6-1	TRBJ1-5	CASSPDSFNQPQHF
TRBV21-1	TRBJ1-5	CASSKWLTGTGGLSNQPQHF
TRBV15	TRBJ1-5	CATSRGRGGNSNQPQHF
TRBV7-6	TRBJ2-1	CASSLVAGPYNEQFF
TRBV27	TRBJ2-1	CASSLYLRPRGYNEQFF
TRBV10-3	TRBJ1-6	CAISEGQKNSPLHF
TRBV7-3	TRBJ2-7	CASSGGGTPAYEQYF
TRBV2	TRBJ1-6	CASSLRDNSPLHF
TRBV6-2/TRBV6-3	TRBJ1-5	CASSPQGTGARNQPQHF
TRBV28	TRBJ1-6	CASSLGQGWSYNSPLHF
TRBV20-1	TRBJ2-7	CSAMQGLSSYEQYF
TRBV7-9	TRBJ2-1	CASRGEEGLRTYNEQFF
TRBV30	TRBJ2-3	CAWSGTSGRTDTQYF